This entry describes one T cell receptor (beta chain). This clone was detected ten times or more. There is no known antigen for this receptor. It has no much larger one-base neighbor in the sample; base qualities were not kept. Trimmed from V: 7 bases; trimmed from J: 4 bases; junction bases lacking a gene match: 5. Spanning cysteine to phenylalanine, the CDR3 consists of 13 amino acids. Just CDR3 DNA is preserved here, 39 bases in frame from base 1. TCRbeta CDR3 regions were amplified from genomic DNA using the immunoSEQ Assay, a bias-controlled multiplex PCR. Under the source paper's analysis protocol: The number of nucleated cells in each sample was estimated by amplification of reference gene primers within the assay. Sequence reads were collapsed and filtered to measure the absolute abundance of every unique TCRbeta CDR3 rearrangement. For each sample, productive Simpson clonality was calculated by taking the square root of Simpson's diversity index across productive rearrangements. Imported from immuneACCESS, the table was reduced by TCRdb to in-frame sequences with V and J called. These copies leave out some clones; in studies compared against another copy, an unresolved V gene accounts for under half, and the cause of the remainder is not known. V, J and clone size are taken as reported in that table, and D and trimming were inferred from the DNA itself. The sample contains some 220,000 clones, 84% of them found a single time. The ten biggest clones cover 9.7% of the sample.

The data are from a study of blood T cell repertoires in COVID-19 (dated by TCRdb to 2018 to 2021). The study in broad terms: Samples from collaborators originated in the United States, Italy and Spain and spanned both the acute and convalescent phases of COVID-19. Samples came from the ongoing ImmuneRACE study (first 160 participants) plus 1,254 subjects from 6 global collaborators. The material from the prospective study consisted of cDNA or gDNA derived from T cells, B-cell-depleted T cells, or PBMCs. Deeply sampled blood TCRbeta repertoires from subjects exposed to, actively infected with, or recovered from COVID-19 were included in the dataset. HLA class I and class II types, where available, came from metadata supplied by the sample provider rather than from assay-based typing. The repertoires were released in a freely available public database intended as a resource for research on the immune response to SARS-CoV-2. Sample metadata almost always included a de-identified subject ID, COVID-19 status, age in years and sex. The paper's findings and limits, for the study overall: Clinical and demographic metadata were provided uncurated, with the amount varying by source and participant.

Collaborating institutions collected whole blood in K2EDTA tubes following their own protocols. For TCRbeta analysis, collaborators shipped samples as frozen whole blood, isolated PBMCs, or DNA extracted from either of those sample types. This TCR was recovered from a middle-aged man with active or convalescent COVID-19. The rearranged segments are TRBV5-3 and TRBJ2-1; 7 central bases correspond to TRBD1. TRBV5-3 is flagged as an ORF with uncertain function. Sequencing used peripheral blood. At the DNA level, the sequence is TGTGCCAGATCCGGGACAGCTTACAATGAGCAGTTCTTC. The translation is CARSGTAYNEQFF.